The T cell receptor (beta chain) under discussion was sequenced for a study of blood T cells in healthy people across ages. V lost 5 bases and J lost 6; bases outside the gene matches: 14. The CDR3 runs to 15 residues. Germline values: CDR1 DFQATT, CDR2 SNEGSKA (reference sequence). General study points: Across samples, TCR beta diversity tracked strongly with naive T cell percentage. Unknown donor CMV status possibly confounded expanded clonotype changes.

Each sample provided at least 5.5 micrograms of extracted total RNA. There are a few counts of this clonotype. The antigen is unknown. PCR was performed a second time for roughly 7 to 12 cycles using a sample-barcoded 5' primer and a J-beta primer mix. A tag from a template-switch adaptor with 12 random nucleotides marked each cDNA molecule. TCRdb itself ran the 5' RACE reads through MiXCR, one entry per CDR3 protein. The data contain under 2,000,000 distinct CDR3 sequences, around 50% of them seen just once; the ten biggest clones take up approximately 2.1%. The TCR originated in a woman aged 40 to 50 in good health. The chain combines TRBV20-1 with TRBJ2-3; 7 bases fit TRBD1. Source material: blood. The DNA of the CDR3 is TGCAGTGCTCCTACCCGACAGGGTCCCTCGGATACGCAGTATTTT. Translated, it gives CSAPTRQGPSDTQYF.